These 3 T cell receptor beta chains originate from one sample sequenced in a study of OX40 agonist ivuxolimab in advanced cancers. Clones were read by immunoSEQ multiplex PCR, and TCRdb kept only the in-frame ones, dropping some. The table has some 30,000 clones, 84% seen once. The sample here was CD4+ or CD8+ T cells sorted from blood, taken in a trial of the OX40 agonist ivuxolimab. Receptors were obtained from an adult with an advanced solid tumor such as melanoma, head and neck, liver or kidney cancer.

The chain couples TRBV30 to TRBJ2-1, with 15 nucleotides matching TRBD2. The CDR3 loop spans 19 amino acids. Per the germline V gene, CDR1 is GTSNPN and CDR2 is SVGIG (reference sequence). V lost 0 bases and J lost 4; bases outside the gene matches: 10. The CDR3, as DNA: TGTGCCTGGAGTGTAGGACTAGCGGGGGGGCTCCGGCCGTACAATGAGCAGTTCTTC. It encodes CAWSVGLAGGLRPYNEQFF.

This clone was counted once. The rearrangement uses TRBV9 and TRBJ2-6; no clear D. There are 16 residues in the CDR3. CDR1 and CDR2 (germline): SGDLS, YYNGEE. The V and J ends lost 2 bases and 1 base respectively, with 10 bases between them. CDR3 DNA sequence: TGTGCCAGCAGCGTTAACCCGACGTCTGGGGCCAACGTCCTGACTTTC. Protein product: CASSVNPTSGANVLTF.

The V gene is TRBV27, the J gene TRBJ2-5, with 7 bases lining up with TRBD2. From germline, CDR1 is MNHEY and CDR2 SMNVEV (reference sequence). The CDR3 has 15 residues. V dropped 3 bases and J dropped 2; count of bases not matched to a gene: 6. DNA of the CDR3: TGTGCCAGCAGTTTCATCCCGCGGGAGCAAGAGACCCAGTACTTC. Translating it yields CASSFIPREQETQYF.